The entry below describes one TCR beta chain. Per the germline V gene, CDR1 is MNHNS and CDR2 is SASEGT. Trimming removed 1 base from V and 12 bases from J, with 9 bases in between. The CDR3 covers 11 residues. No infections or other immune events were documented during collection. The data were taken from a study of identifying expanded T cells in peripheral blood. TCRdb's copy holds only in-frame clones and misses some; the assay was immunoSEQ multiplex PCR. The table has approximately 91,000 clones, 88% seen once. Sequenced material: blood. The TCR was taken from a person aged 18-70 years in good health. The chain links TRBV6-1 to TRBJ1-2; D is unresolved. This chain's CDR3 is CASSEGHGDTF. As DNA, the CDR3 is TGTGCCAGCAGTGAAGGACACGGGGACACCTTC.